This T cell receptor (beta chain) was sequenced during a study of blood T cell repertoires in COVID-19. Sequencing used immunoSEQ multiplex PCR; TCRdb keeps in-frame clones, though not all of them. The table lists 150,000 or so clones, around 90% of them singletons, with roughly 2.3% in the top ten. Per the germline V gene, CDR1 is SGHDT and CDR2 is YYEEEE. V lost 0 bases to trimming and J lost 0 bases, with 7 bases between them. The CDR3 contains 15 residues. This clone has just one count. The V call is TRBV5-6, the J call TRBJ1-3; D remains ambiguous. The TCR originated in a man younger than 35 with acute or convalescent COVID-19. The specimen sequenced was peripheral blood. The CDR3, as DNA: TGTGCCAGCAGCTTGGGGACTTACTCTGGAAACACCATATATTTT. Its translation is CASSLGTYSGNTIYF.